This T cell receptor (beta chain) was captured in a study of shared clonotypes between healthy human individuals. Overall study context: CD4 naive and memory got three plates each, CD8 naive two, CD8 memory one.

Points on this clone: Antigen: not known.

The protocol was immunoSEQ multiplex PCR, while the TCRdb copy is restricted to in-frame clones and leaves out a portion. This table holds 950,000 to 1,300,000 clones, roughly 80% found once. Whole-study results and caveats: Non-shared clonotypes displayed generation probabilities falling below those of clonotypes present in all four donors.

Memory CD4+ cells were the fraction left after CD45RA+ naive selection. Per germline, CDR1 LNHDA and CDR2 SQIVND (reference sequence). This CDR3 has 18 amino acids. Germline trimming cut 1 base from V and 0 bases from J; bases unmatched to any gene: 5. This TCR derives from a man between 18 and 29 years old in good health. V and J are TRBV19 and TRBJ2-4, with 11 bases identical to TRBD2. The sample consisted of memory CD4+ T cells sorted from blood. Subset described: CD45RA-negative fraction. The CDR3 region is CASSIGLAGGAAKNIQYF. As DNA, the CDR3 is TGTGCCAGTAGTATAGGGCTAGCGGGGGGTGCAGCCAAAAACATTCAGTACTTC.